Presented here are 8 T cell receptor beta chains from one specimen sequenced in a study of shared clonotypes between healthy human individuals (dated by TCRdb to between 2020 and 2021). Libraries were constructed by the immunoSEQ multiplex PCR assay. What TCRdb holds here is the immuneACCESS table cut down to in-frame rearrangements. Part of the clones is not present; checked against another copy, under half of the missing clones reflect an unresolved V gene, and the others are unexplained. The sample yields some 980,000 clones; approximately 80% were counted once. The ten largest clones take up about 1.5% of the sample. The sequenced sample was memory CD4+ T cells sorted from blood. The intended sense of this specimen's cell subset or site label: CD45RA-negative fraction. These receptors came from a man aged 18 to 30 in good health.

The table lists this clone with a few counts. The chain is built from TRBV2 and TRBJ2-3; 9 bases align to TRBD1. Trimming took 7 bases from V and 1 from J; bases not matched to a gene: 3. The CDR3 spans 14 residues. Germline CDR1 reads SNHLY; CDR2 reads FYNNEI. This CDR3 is CASKRTGGTDTQYF. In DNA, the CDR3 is TGTGCCAGCAAAAGGACAGGGGGCACAGATACGCAGTATTTT.

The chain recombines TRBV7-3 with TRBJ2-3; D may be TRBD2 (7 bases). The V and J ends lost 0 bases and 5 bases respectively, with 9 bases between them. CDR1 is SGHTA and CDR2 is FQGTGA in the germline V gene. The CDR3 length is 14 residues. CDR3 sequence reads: CASSLTGGGDTQYF. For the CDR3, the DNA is TGTGCCAGCAGCTTAACGGGAGGGGGAGATACGCAGTATTTT.

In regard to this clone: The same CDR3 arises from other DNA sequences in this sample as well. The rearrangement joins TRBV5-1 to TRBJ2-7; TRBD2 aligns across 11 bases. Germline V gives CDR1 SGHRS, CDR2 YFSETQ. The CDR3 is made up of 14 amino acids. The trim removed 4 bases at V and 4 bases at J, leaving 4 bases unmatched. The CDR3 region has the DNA TGCGCCAGCAGCCCGGGACTAGCGGTTTACGAGCAGTACTTC. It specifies CASSPGLAVYEQYF.

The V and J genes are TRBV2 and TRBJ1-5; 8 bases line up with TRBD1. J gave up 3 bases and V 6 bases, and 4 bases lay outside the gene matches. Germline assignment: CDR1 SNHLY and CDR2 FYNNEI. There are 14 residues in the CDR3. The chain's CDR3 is CASSGTGYNQPQHF. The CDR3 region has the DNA TGTGCCAGCAGCGGGACAGGCTACAATCAGCCCCAGCATTTT.

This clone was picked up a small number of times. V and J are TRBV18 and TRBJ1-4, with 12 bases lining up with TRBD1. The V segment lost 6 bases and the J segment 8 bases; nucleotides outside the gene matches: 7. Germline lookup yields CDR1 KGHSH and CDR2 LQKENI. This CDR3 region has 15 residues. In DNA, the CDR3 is TGTGCCAGCTCCCCCGGGACAGGGGGCGAGGAAAAACTGTTTTTT. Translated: CASSPGTGGEEKLFF. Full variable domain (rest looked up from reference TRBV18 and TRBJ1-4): NAGVMQNPRHLVRRRGQEARLRCSPMKGHSHVYWYRQLPEEGLKFMVYLQKENIIDESGMPKERFSAEFPKEGPSILRIQQVVRGDSAAYFCASSPGTGGEEKLFFGSGTQLSVL.

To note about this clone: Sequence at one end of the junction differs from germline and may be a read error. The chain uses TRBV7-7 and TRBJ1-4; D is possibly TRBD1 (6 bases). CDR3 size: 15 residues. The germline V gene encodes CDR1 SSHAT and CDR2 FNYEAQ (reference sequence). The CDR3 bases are TGTGCTAGCAGCCCAGGACAGTCAACTAATGAAAAACTGTTTTTT. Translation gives CASSPGQSTNEKLFF.

In nucleotides, the CDR3 is TGTGCCTGGAGCCCGGGACTGCCGGGCTATGGCTACACCTTC. As protein: CAWSPGLPGYGYTF. The V call is TRBV30, the J call TRBJ1-2; tentative D call: TRBD1 (5 bases). Germline CDR1 and CDR2: GTSNPN and SVGIG (reference sequence). Trimming shortened V by 3 bases and J by 4 bases, and 15 bases separated the two germline ends. The CDR3 extends over 14 amino acids. Based on the CDR3 plus reference TRBV30 and TRBJ1-2, the full variable domain is SQTIHQWPATLVQPVGSPLSLECTVEGTSNPNLYWYRQAAGRGLQLLFYSVGIGQISSEVPQNLSASRPQDRQFILSSKKLLLSDSGFYLCAWSPGLPGYGYTFGSGTRLTVV.

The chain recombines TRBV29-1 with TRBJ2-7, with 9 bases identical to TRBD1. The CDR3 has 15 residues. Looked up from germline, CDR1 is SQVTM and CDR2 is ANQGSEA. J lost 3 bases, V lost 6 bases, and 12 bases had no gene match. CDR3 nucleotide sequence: TGCAGCGTAAGAGACCTGGGGGGACAGGGCTACGAGCAGTACTTC. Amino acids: CSVRDLGGQGYEQYF.